Here is one TCR beta chain with its context. The sample is drawn from a study of T cells after yellow fever vaccination. TCRdb used MiXCR to reprocess the 5' RACE reads, holding one entry per CDR3 protein. The sample holds approximately 160,000 distinct CDR3 sequences, approximately 6% seen once. The CDR3 contains 17 residues. Germline V lookup: CDR1 MGHRA, CDR2 YSYEKL. J lost 6 bases, V lost 0 bases, and 10 bases had no gene match. This chain connects TRBV4-1 to TRBJ2-1; TRBD1 agrees at 8 bases. The source of this sequence is a man between 18 and 29 years old who received the YFV17D yellow fever vaccine. The input for sequencing was CD4+ T cells sorted from PBMCs, taken on the day of the first yellow fever vaccination. CDR3 amino acids: CASSQEVRGPSGNEQFF. The CDR3 DNA follows: TGCGCCAGCAGCCAAGAAGTCAGGGGGCCGTCGGGCAATGAGCAGTTCTTC.